A single sample gave rise to the 8 T cell receptor beta chains below, sequenced in a study of CD4 T cells in relation to SARS-CoV-2 and coronaviruses. Antigens of these TCRs are unknown. TCRdb keeps only in-frame clones here, not all; method: immunoSEQ multiplex PCR. Found here are some 40,000 clones, about four fifths of them singletons; the top ten hold around 6.6%. Sequencing used naive CD4+ T cells from PBMCs, cultured in vitro. As for subset: naive CD4+ T cells isolated by negative enrichment. The source is an adult with COVID-19.

The chain is built from TRBV3-1 (or the pseudogene TRBV3-2) and TRBJ1-2, with a possible D match to TRBD1 (6 bases). V was cut by 8 bases and J by 2 bases, with 15 bases left in between. The V gene's germline CDR1 is LGHDT and CDR2 YNNKEL (reference sequence). The CDR3 is 14 amino acids. CDR3 residues: CASLGAGANYGYTF. The DNA of the CDR3 is TGTGCCAGCTTGGGGGCAGGGGCAAACTATGGCTACACCTTC.

The chain combines TRBV6-6 with TRBJ1-2; possible D gene TRBD1, 6 bases. The V and J ends lost 5 bases and 2 bases respectively, with 15 bases between them. In germline, CDR1 is MNHNY, CDR2 SVGAGI (reference sequence). The CDR3 is made up of 15 amino acids. CDR3 region: CASSQSPTGNYGYTF. The CDR3 DNA follows: TGTGCCAGCAGTCAATCACCGACAGGCAACTATGGCTACACCTTC.

This sequence joins TRBV9 and TRBJ1-5; 10 bases line up with TRBD1. The CDR3 sequence is 14 residues long. Germline V CDR1 and CDR2: SGDLS, YYNGEE. With 3 bases clipped from V and 6 bases from J, the junction kept 3 bases outside the gene matches. CDR3 in amino acids: CASSAGQGPQPQHF. The CDR3 bases are TGTGCCAGCAGCGCGGGACAGGGGCCTCAGCCCCAGCATTTT.

This clone turned up a few times. The V gene is TRBV14, the J gene TRBJ2-3, with a possible D match to TRBD2 (5 bases). The CDR3 length is 15 residues. V lost 1 base, J lost 3 bases, and 11 bases lay in between. Per the germline V gene, CDR1 is SGHDN and CDR2 is FVKESK. The CDR3 protein is CASSQVSAETDTQYF. In DNA form, the CDR3 reads TGTGCCAGCAGCCAAGTCTCAGCGGAAACAGATACGCAGTATTTT.

The V gene is TRBV6-2 or TRBV6-3, the J gene TRBJ2-7; 13 positions match TRBD2. Germline CDR1 reads MNHEY; CDR2 reads SVGEGT. V lost 2 bases, J lost 3 bases, and 10 bases stayed unmatched. The CDR3 consists of 18 residues. CDR3 sequence reads: CASSYGSRTSGSIYEQYF. The CDR3 DNA follows: TGTGCCAGCAGTTACGGATCCAGGACTAGCGGGAGTATCTACGAGCAGTACTTC.

This clone was seen once. The chain couples TRBV7-8 to TRBJ1-6; perhaps TRBD1 as D (5 bases). Germline values: CDR1 SGHVS, CDR2 FQNEAQ. V lost 5 bases and J 7 bases, leaving 15 bases between the germline ends. The CDR3 is 15 amino acids. The DNA of the CDR3 is TGTGCCAGCAGCCCGAACAGGAAAAGAAATTCACCCCTCCACTTT. It encodes CASSPNRKRNSPLHF.

V gene TRBV18 combines with J gene TRBJ1-5; D is unclear. Germline values: CDR1 KGHSH, CDR2 LQKENI. V lost 4 bases and J lost 2, with 15 bases in between. The CDR3 runs 16 residues. CDR3 nucleotides: TGTGCCAGCTCACTGTCCGCCCTTGGGGGCAATCAGCCCCAGCATTTT. It translates to CASSLSALGGNQPQHF.

DNA for the CDR3: TGCAGCGTTGAATCGGGACAAGGATACGAGCAGTACTTC. It codes for CSVESGQGYEQYF. This chain uses TRBV29-1 with TRBJ2-7, with D perhaps matching TRBD1 (6 bases). Trimming removed 2 bases from V and 4 bases from J, with 12 bases in between. Germline V CDR1 and CDR2: SQVTM, ANQGSEA. This CDR3 is 13 amino acids long.